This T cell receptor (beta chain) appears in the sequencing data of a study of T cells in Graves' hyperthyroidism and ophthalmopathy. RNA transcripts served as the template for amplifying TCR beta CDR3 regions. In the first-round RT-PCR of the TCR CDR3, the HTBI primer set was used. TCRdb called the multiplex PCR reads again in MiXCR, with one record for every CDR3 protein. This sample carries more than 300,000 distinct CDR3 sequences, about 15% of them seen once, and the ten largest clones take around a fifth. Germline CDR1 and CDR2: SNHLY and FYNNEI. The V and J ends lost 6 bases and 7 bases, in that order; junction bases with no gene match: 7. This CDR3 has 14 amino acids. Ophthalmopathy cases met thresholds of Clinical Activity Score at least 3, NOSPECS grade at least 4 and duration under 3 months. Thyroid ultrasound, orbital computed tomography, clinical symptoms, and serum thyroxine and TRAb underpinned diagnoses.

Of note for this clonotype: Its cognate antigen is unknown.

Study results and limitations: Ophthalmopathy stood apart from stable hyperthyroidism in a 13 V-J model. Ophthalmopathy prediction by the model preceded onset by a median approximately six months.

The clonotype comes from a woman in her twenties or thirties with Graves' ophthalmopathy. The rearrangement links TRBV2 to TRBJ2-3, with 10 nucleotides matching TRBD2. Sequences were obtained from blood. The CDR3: CASRESGGANTQYF. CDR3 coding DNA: TGTGCCAGCAGGGAAAGCGGGGGGGCTAATACGCAGTATTTT.